This T cell receptor (beta chain) was observed in a study of T-cell reconstitution after alpha-beta-depleted transplantation in children. The CDR3 extends over 15 amino acids. The V gene end was trimmed by 0 bases and the J gene end by 3 bases; junction bases not matched to a gene: 5. Germline V gene lookup returns CDR1 DFQATT and CDR2 SNEGSKA (reference sequence). A TCRbeta library incorporating unique molecular identifiers was prepared. Each CDR3 protein is one row after TCRdb ran MiXCR on the PCR reads. The profile shows about 120,000 distinct CDR3 sequences, about 21% of them singletons. Study-level findings and limits: The origin of high day-60 TCRbeta diversity in some patients lay in surviving recipient T cells and thymic progenitors. Newly made T cells mostly supplied T-cell counts and diversity one year after transplant. About two months after transplant, alpha-beta T cells reportedly came from several hundred expanded graft clones.

This clonotype was counted at least ten times. Its antigen remains unidentified. The sequencing here drew on PBMCs, mostly from graft donor cells, taken 180 days after TCRalphabeta/CD19-depleted stem cell transplant. This chain uses TRBV20-1 with TRBJ2-1; 7 bases fit TRBD1. The receptor's source is a male patient under 10 years old who had a stem cell transplant for chronic granulomatous disease, so the T cells may come from the graft donor. CDR3 loop: CSARDQTGNYNEQFF. In DNA, the CDR3 is TGCAGTGCTAGAGACCAGACAGGGAACTACAATGAGCAGTTCTTC.